This TCR beta chain emerged from a study of T cells in localized non-small cell lung cancer. The repertoire was sequenced with immunoSEQ multiplex PCR; TCRdb's copy has only in-frame clones and lacks some. The repertoire holds about 34,000 clones, just over 90% seen once, with 7% to 9% in the top ten. The CDR3 has 16 amino acids. From germline, CDR1 is MDHEN and CDR2 SYDVKM. Trimming took 6 bases from V and 0 from J, leaving 15 bases between them. This sequence joins TRBV28 and TRBJ1-5; perhaps TRBD1 as D (5 bases). The source was peripheral blood, collected before any cancer treatment. This receptor was identified in a female donor aged 60 or older with stage I lung adenocarcinoma. CDR3 in DNA: TGTGCCAGCAGCCCCAGACAGACTTATAGCAATCAGCCCCAGCATTTT. Encoded protein: CASSPRQTYSNQPQHF.